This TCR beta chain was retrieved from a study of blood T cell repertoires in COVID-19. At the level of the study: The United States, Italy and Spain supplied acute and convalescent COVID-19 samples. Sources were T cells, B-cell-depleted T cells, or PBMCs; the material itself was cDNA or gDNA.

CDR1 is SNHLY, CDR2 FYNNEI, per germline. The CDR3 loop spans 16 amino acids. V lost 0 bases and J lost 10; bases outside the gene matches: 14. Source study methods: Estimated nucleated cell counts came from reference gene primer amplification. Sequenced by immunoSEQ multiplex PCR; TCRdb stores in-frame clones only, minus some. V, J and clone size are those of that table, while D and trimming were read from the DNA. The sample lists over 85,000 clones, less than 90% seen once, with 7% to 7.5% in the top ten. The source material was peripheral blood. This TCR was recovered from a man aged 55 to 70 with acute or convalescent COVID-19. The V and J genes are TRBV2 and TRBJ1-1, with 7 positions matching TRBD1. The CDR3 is CASSEAPGQLQGGAFF. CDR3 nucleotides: TGTGCCAGCAGTGAAGCGCCGGGACAGCTCCAGGGGGGAGCTTTCTTT. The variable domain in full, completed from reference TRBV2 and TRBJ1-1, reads EPEVTQTPSHQVTQMGQEVILRCVPISNHLYFYWYRQILGQKVEFLVSFYNNEISEKSEIFDDQFSVERPDGSNFTLKIRSTKLEDSAMYFCASSEAPGQLQGGAFFGQGTRLTVV.